The sequence of this T cell receptor beta chain was determined in a study of T cells in Graves' hyperthyroidism and ophthalmopathy. The sample holds many counts of this clonotype. V lost 2 bases to trimming and J lost 6 bases; unmatched junction nucleotides: 2. Germline V lookup: CDR1 SNHLY, CDR2 FYNNEI. The CDR3 has 14 amino acids. TCR beta CDR3 sequences were amplified from RNA transcripts. When the TCR CDR3 underwent first-round RT-PCR, the HTBI primer set was used. MiXCR was run by TCRdb on the multiplex PCR reads, yielding one entry per CDR3 protein. The data contain some 800,000 distinct CDR3 sequences, 38% of them singletons.

This receptor was obtained from a man aged 18 to 30 with Graves' hyperthyroidism. Sequences were obtained from blood. The rearrangement links TRBV2 to TRBJ1-2; 11 bases agree with TRBD1. CDR3 residues: CASSEMGQGDGYTF. As DNA, the CDR3 is TGTGCCAGCAGTGAAATGGGACAGGGGGATGGCTACACCTTC.